One T cell receptor (beta chain) is described in this entry. Using immunoSEQ multiplex PCR, the repertoire was profiled, and TCRdb retains in-frame clones only, with some absent. The data hold over 200,000 clones, with around nine tenths observed a single time. The data belong to a study of blood T cell repertoires in COVID-19. Individuals aged about 18 to 89 years were recruited from approximately 22 US areas. The source of this sequence is a woman in her 30s who had been exposed to COVID-19. Sequenced sample: PBMCs or T cells enriched from blood (not recorded which).

The chain's CDR3 is CASSQESPGGMNTEAFF. DNA of the CDR3: TGTGCCAGCAGCCAAGAATCCCCGGGTGGCATGAACACTGAAGCTTTCTTT. The chain combines TRBV4-2 with TRBJ1-1; D unresolved. There are 17 residues in the CDR3. V was cut by 0 bases and J by 0 bases, with 14 bases left in between. The germline CDR1 and CDR2 sequences are LGHNA and YNFKEQ.